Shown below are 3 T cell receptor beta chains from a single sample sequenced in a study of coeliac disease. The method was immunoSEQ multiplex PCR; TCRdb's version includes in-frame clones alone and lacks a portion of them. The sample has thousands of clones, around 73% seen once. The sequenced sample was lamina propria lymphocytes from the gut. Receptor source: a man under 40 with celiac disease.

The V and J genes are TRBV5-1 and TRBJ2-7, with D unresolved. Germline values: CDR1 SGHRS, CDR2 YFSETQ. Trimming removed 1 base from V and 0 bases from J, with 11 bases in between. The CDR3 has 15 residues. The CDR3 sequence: CASSLLSSSSYEQYF. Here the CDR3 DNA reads TGCGCCAGCAGCTTGCTGTCTTCTAGCTCCTACGAGCAGTACTTC.

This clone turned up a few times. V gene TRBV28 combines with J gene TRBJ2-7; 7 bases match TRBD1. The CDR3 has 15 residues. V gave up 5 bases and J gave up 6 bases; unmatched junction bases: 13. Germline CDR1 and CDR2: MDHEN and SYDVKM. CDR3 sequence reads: CASSESRGFPSEQYF. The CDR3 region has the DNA TGTGCCAGCAGTGAGAGCAGGGGGTTCCCTAGCGAGCAGTACTTC.

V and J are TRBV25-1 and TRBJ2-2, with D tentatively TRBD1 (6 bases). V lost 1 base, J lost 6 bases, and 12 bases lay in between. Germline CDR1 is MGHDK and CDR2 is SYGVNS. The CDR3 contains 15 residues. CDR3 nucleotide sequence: TGTGCCAGCAGTGAATGGCAAGGGGGAGCCGGGGAGCTGTTTTTT. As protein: CASSEWQGGAGELFF.